The 5 T cell receptor beta chains below come from one sample, sequenced in a study of T cells after posttransplantation cyclophosphamide. Busulfan-fludarabine conditioning, marrow transplant, and cyclophosphamide on days +3 and +4 were administered. Clones were sequenced by immunoSEQ multiplex PCR, and TCRdb holds only the in-frame ones, with some missing. This sample has about 4,300 clones, with about 76% found just once. Sequenced here: PBMCs, sampled 29 days after a stem cell transplant with posttransplant cyclophosphamide. Receptors originate from a male patient aged 45-59 years who received an allogeneic stem cell transplant from an unrelated donor, was CMV-positive, and had acute GVHD only. Some T cells may possibly be graft donor cells.

The rearrangement joins TRBV4-2 to TRBJ1-3; D gene unclear. V lost 1 base and J lost 0, with 7 bases in between. The CDR3 spans 15 residues. Germline CDR1 LGHNA, CDR2 YNFKEQ. DNA of the CDR3: TGTGCCAGCAGCCAAGGACCGGGCTCTGGAAACACCATATATTTT. It yields the protein CASSQGPGSGNTIYF.

The chain is built from TRBV7-9 and TRBJ2-3; D call uncertain. The CDR3 is 15 residues long. V lost 3 bases and J 0 bases, leaving 10 bases between the germline ends. The V gene's germline CDR1 is SEHNR and CDR2 FQNEAQ (reference sequence). Here the CDR3 reads CASSFARPSTDTQYF. CDR3 bases: TGTGCCAGCAGCTTCGCCAGGCCCAGCACAGATACGCAGTATTTT.

This clone has a handful of counts. The chain uses TRBV11-2 and TRBJ2-1; tentatively, D is TRBD2 (5 bases). The CDR3 contains 12 residues. CDR1 SGHAT and CDR2 FQNNGV come from the germline V gene. Trimming stripped 2 bases from V and 9 bases from J, with 8 bases between. The CDR3 DNA reads TGTGCCAGCAGCTTAACGGGGATTGAGCAGTTCTTC. This encodes CASSLTGIEQFF.

The V gene is TRBV11-2, the J gene TRBJ2-4; TRBD2 aligns across 11 bases. There are 15 residues in the CDR3. Per germline, CDR1 SGHAT and CDR2 FQNNGV. V gave up 1 base and J gave up 7 bases; unmatched junction bases: 3. DNA of the CDR3: TGTGCCAGCAGCTTAGGGGGGACTAGCGGCAACATTCAGTACTTC. It codes for CASSLGGTSGNIQYF.

This clone was counted a single time. The chain carries TRBV7-9 and TRBJ1-2; perhaps TRBD1 as D (5 bases). CDR3 length: 16 residues. The germline gives CDR1 SEHNR, CDR2 FQNEAQ (reference sequence). Trimming took off 2 bases at V and 0 bases at J, with 13 bases between the two ends. CDR3 amino acids: CASSLIGAVANYGYTF. As DNA, the CDR3 is TGTGCCAGCAGCTTAATAGGGGCCGTTGCTAACTATGGCTACACCTTC.